A single sample gave rise to the 32 T cell receptor beta chains below, sequenced in a study of beta chain features in type 1 diabetes. The authors reverse transcribed all of the isolated RNA, so sequencing captured expressed TCRB transcripts. Measured with immunoSEQ multiplex PCR; TCRdb has only the in-frame clones, and not every one. This sample yields 400,000 to 450,000 clones, of which over 11% are seen a single time; roughly 0.033% belongs to the top ten. The sample taken for sequencing was naive CD4+ T cells from blood. The receptors come from a man aged 25 to 40 in good health.

The chain couples TRBV14 to TRBJ1-4; D is unresolved. Germline CDR1 and CDR2: SGHDN and FVKESK. The ends were cut back, 0 bases at V and 0 bases at J, with 11 bases in the middle. This CDR3 contains 17 residues. The CDR3 spells CASSQDRASATNEKLFF. CDR3 bases: TGTGCCAGCAGCCAAGATCGAGCGTCAGCAACTAATGAAAAACTGTTTTTT.

This clone was seen only a few times. The genes are TRBV7-2 and TRBJ2-5; tentatively, D is TRBD2 (6 bases). Trimming cost V 5 bases and J 5 bases, with 15 bases left between them. The germline V gene encodes CDR1 SGHTA and CDR2 FQGNSA. This CDR3 spans 14 amino acids. This chain's CDR3 is CASSPRRVHETQYF. Here the CDR3 DNA reads TGTGCCAGCAGCCCTAGGAGGGTGCACGAGACCCAGTACTTC.

The CDR3 DNA reads TGTGCCAGCAGCTGGCGGGGGGACCACAATGAGCAGTTCTTC. This gives the protein CASSWRGDHNEQFF. The genes are TRBV7-2 and TRBJ2-1, with TRBD2 identical over 8 bases. The CDR3 consists of 14 residues. Germline V gene lookup returns CDR1 SGHTA and CDR2 FQGNSA. Germline trimming cut 4 bases from V and 5 bases from J; bases unmatched to any gene: 4.

V and J are TRBV5-1 and TRBJ2-2; D gene uncertain. The CDR3 is made up of 15 amino acids. Trimming removed 3 bases from V and 1 base from J, with 10 bases in between. Germline assignment: CDR1 SGHRS and CDR2 YFSETQ. The chain's CDR3 is CASSSTEQNTGELFF. The CDR3 DNA reads TGCGCCAGCAGCTCGACTGAACAGAACACCGGGGAGCTGTTTTTT. The full variable domain, in which reference TRBV5-1 and TRBJ2-2 provide the parts outside the CDR3, is KAGVTQTPRYLIKTRGQQVTLSCSPISGHRSVSWYQQTPGQGLQFLFEYFSETQRNKGNFPGRFSGRQFSNSRSEMNVSTLELGDSALYLCASSSTEQNTGELFFGEGSRLTVL.

This clone was counted only a few times. This chain uses TRBV18 with TRBJ2-7, with D hard to call. The CDR3 spans 13 residues. The V and J ends lost 2 bases and 6 bases respectively, with 11 bases between them. Germline assignment: CDR1 KGHSH and CDR2 LQKENI. The CDR3 bases are TGTGCCAGCTCACCAACTTCGACCGGCGAGCAGTACGTC. It yields the protein CASSPTSTGEQYV.

V is TRBV29-1 and J is TRBJ2-7; D call uncertain. The CDR3 consists of 13 residues. The ends were cut back, 1 base at V and 4 bases at J, with 11 bases in the middle. Germline CDR1 is SQVTM and CDR2 is ANQGSEA. The CDR3 reads CSVEGHLPYEQYF. The CDR3 nucleotides read TGCAGCGTTGAAGGGCACCTACCATACGAGCAGTACTTC.

This clone occurred a few times. The chain joins TRBV6-6 to TRBJ2-2; the D gene is possibly TRBD2 (6 bases). Trimming left V 2 bases short and J 5 bases short, with 12 bases between. The CDR3 is made up of 15 amino acids. The germline V gene encodes CDR1 MNHNY and CDR2 SVGAGI (reference sequence). Here the CDR3 reads CASSYMGGLTGELFF. For the CDR3, the DNA is TGTGCCAGCAGTTACATGGGAGGCCTAACCGGGGAGCTGTTTTTT.

The CDR3 spells CASSVEGFGLNEQFF. Written as DNA, the CDR3 is TGTGCCAGCAGCGTAGAAGGGTTTGGCCTTAATGAGCAGTTCTTC. This chain links TRBV9 with TRBJ2-1; D is unclear. V lost 0 bases and J 7 bases, leaving 14 bases between the germline ends. Per germline, CDR1 SGDLS and CDR2 YYNGEE. The CDR3 sequence is 15 residues long.

This clone turned up a few times. The chain links TRBV29-1 to TRBJ1-2; D may be TRBD1 (5 bases). This CDR3 has 10 residues. V was pared by 4 bases and J by 7 bases, with 7 bases between. The germline gives CDR1 SQVTM, CDR2 ANQGSEA. In nucleotides, the CDR3 is TGCAGCGTTGTCGGGGCTGGCTACACCTTC. Residues: CSVVGAGYTF.

The chain couples TRBV29-1 to TRBJ1-1, with D hard to call. The CDR3 covers 13 residues. The germline gives CDR1 SQVTM, CDR2 ANQGSEA. Between the trimmed V and J ends, which lost 2 bases and 1 base, there was a span of 8 bases. CDR3 in amino acids: CSVELGGNTEAFF. The CDR3 DNA is TGCAGCGTTGAATTGGGAGGGAACACTGAAGCTTTCTTT.

This clone was seen more than once but under ten times. The genes are TRBV5-1 and TRBJ2-2, with D possibly being TRBD1 (6 bases). Germline values: CDR1 SGHRS, CDR2 YFSETQ. The CDR3 is 16 amino acids. The V end lost 3 bases, the J end lost 0 bases, and 12 bases lay between the germline ends. CDR3 region: CASSSSTGSNTGELFF. The CDR3 DNA reads TGCGCCAGCAGCTCCTCGACAGGTTCGAACACCGGGGAGCTGTTTTTT.

This clone has only a few counts. V usage is TRBV7-2 and J usage is TRBJ2-2; 8 positions agree with TRBD2. This CDR3 region has 15 residues. Germline V gene lookup returns CDR1 SGHTA and CDR2 FQGNSA. V lost 7 bases, J lost 9 bases, and 13 bases stayed unmatched. DNA for the CDR3: TGTGCCAGCACCCGGGAGACTAGCGCCCTCCGGGAGCTGTTTTTT. This sequence encodes CASTRETSALRELFF.

The genes are TRBV11-3 and TRBJ2-3; 10 positions agree with TRBD2. This CDR3 has 18 amino acids. Trimming cost V 4 bases and J 1 base; bases outside gene matches: 11. The germline gives CDR1 SGHNT, CDR2 YENEEA. CDR3 nucleotides: TGTGCCAGCAGCTCCGGAATTCTAGCGGGAGCCCGCACAGATACGCAGTATTTT. Its protein is CASSSGILAGARTDTQYF.

The rearrangement uses TRBV4-3 and TRBJ2-3; D perhaps matches TRBD2 (7 bases). CDR1 is LGHNA and CDR2 is YSLEER in the germline V gene. The CDR3 spans 15 residues. V was clipped by 4 bases and J by 2 bases, with 13 bases between them. The CDR3 region is CASSPNGGPTDTQYF. For the CDR3, the DNA is TGCGCCAGCAGCCCGAACGGGGGGCCCACAGATACGCAGTATTTT.

The chain carries TRBV20-1 and TRBJ2-7; TRBD1 aligns across 9 bases. The germline gives CDR1 DFQATT, CDR2 SNEGSKA (reference sequence). This CDR3 has 11 amino acids. V dropped 6 bases and J dropped 6; count of bases not matched to a gene: 3. CDR3: CSAGQGSEQYV. The DNA for the CDR3 is TGCAGTGCCGGACAGGGGAGCGAGCAGTACGTC.

This clone turned up a few times. The chain has TRBV20-1 and TRBJ2-4, with a weak D call TRBD1 (6 bases). V was trimmed by 5 bases and J by 11 bases, leaving 13 bases between them. Germline CDR1 DFQATT, CDR2 SNEGSKA (reference sequence). The CDR3 is 11 residues long. The CDR3 sequence is CSARNRGFQYF. For the CDR3, the DNA is TGCAGTGCTCGGAATAGGGGGTTTCAGTACTTC.

This chain uses TRBV9 with TRBJ1-5, with D unclear. The CDR3 is 13 residues long. V gave up 0 bases and J gave up 5 bases, with 6 bases separating them. Germline loops: CDR1 SGDLS, CDR2 YYNGEE. The CDR3 DNA sequence: TGTGCCAGCAGCGTAGGACTCCATCAGCCCCAGCATTTT. It yields the protein CASSVGLHQPQHF.

This clone occurred a few times. The rearrangement uses TRBV6-1 and TRBJ2-1, with 10 bases matching TRBD1. CDR1 MNHNS and CDR2 SASEGT come from the germline V gene. The CDR3 runs to 13 residues. V shed 6 bases and J 7 bases; nucleotides not matched to a gene: 3. This CDR3 reads CASRGTGENEQFF. CDR3 DNA sequence: TGTGCCAGCAGGGGGACAGGGGAAAATGAGCAGTTCTTC.

V usage is TRBV18 and J usage is TRBJ2-7, with 10 bases matching TRBD1. V lost 5 bases and J lost 7; bases outside the gene matches: 8. This CDR3 has 14 residues. Germline V lookup: CDR1 KGHSH, CDR2 LQKENI. CDR3 amino acids: CASSADRGQGEQYF. As DNA, the CDR3 is TGTGCCAGCTCAGCCGACAGGGGGCAGGGAGAGCAGTACTTC. The full variable domain, its missing parts supplied by reference TRBV18 and TRBJ2-7, is NAGVMQNPRHLVRRRGQEARLRCSPMKGHSHVYWYRQLPEEGLKFMVYLQKENIIDESGMPKERFSAEFPKEGPSILRIQQVVRGDSAAYFCASSADRGQGEQYFGPGTRLTVT.

This clone has a handful of counts. The gene calls are TRBV19 and TRBJ1-6; D is uncertain. Trimming pared 3 bases from V and 10 bases from J, leaving 10 bases between. This CDR3 comprises 13 residues. CDR1 is LNHDA, CDR2 SQIVND, per germline (reference sequence). CDR3 loop: CASSMLGVSPLHF. As DNA, the CDR3 is TGTGCCAGTAGTATGCTCGGCGTATCACCCCTCCACTTT.

V is TRBV7-9 and J is TRBJ2-4; D is perhaps TRBD1 (6 bases). This CDR3 comprises 17 residues. The germline V gene has CDR1 SEHNR and CDR2 FQNEAQ (reference sequence). V was pared by 4 bases and J by 2 bases, with 18 bases between. The CDR3 DNA follows: TGTGCCAGCAGCTCTCGTAAAGGGGGAGAGTCCAAAAACATTCAGTACTTC. Translating it yields CASSSRKGGESKNIQYF.

In its sample, this clone was seen a few times. J is TRBJ1-3 and V is TRBV7-2, with 9 bases lining up with TRBD1. V was pared by 5 bases and J by 3 bases, with 5 bases of the junction left unmatched. CDR1 is SGHTA, CDR2 FQGNSA, per germline. The CDR3 is 15 residues long. The CDR3 reads CASSPQGAGGNTIYF. The CDR3 nucleotides are TGTGCCAGCAGCCCACAGGGGGCTGGTGGAAACACCATATATTTT.

This clone has a handful of counts. The chain recombines TRBV5-4 with TRBJ2-6, with D possibly being TRBD2 (5 bases). V was shortened by 4 bases and J by 2 bases, with 10 bases between the two germline ends. The CDR3 contains 15 residues. CDR1 is SGHNT, CDR2 YYREEE, per germline (reference sequence). CDR3 sequence (DNA): TGTGCCAGCAGCCTCGGGCGGGCTGGGGCCAACGTCCTGACTTTC. Its protein product is CASSLGRAGANVLTF. Complete variable domain (other parts from reference TRBV5-4 and TRBJ2-6): ETGVTQSPTHLIKTRGQQVTLRCSSQSGHNTVSWYQQALGQGPQFIFQYYREEENGRGNFPPRFSGLQFPNYSSELNVNALELDDSALYLCASSLGRAGANVLTFGAGSRLTVL.

This clone was observed a handful of times. This sequence joins TRBV4-3 and TRBJ1-1; maybe TRBD1 (6 bases). Germline V lookup: CDR1 LGHNA, CDR2 YSLEER. The ends were cut back, 1 base at V and 2 bases at J, with 17 bases in the middle. The CDR3 sequence is 17 residues long. CDR3 loop: CASSQGHRTGPNTEAFF. The CDR3 bases are TGCGCCAGCAGCCAAGGACACCGAACAGGGCCAAACACTGAAGCTTTCTTT.

The table lists this clone with a few counts. The gene calls are TRBV7-9 and TRBJ1-4, with 9 positions matching TRBD1. The junction had 11 bases not matched to a gene; V was cut back by 5 bases and J by 16 bases. In germline, CDR1 is SEHNR, CDR2 FQNEAQ (reference sequence). The CDR3 runs 13 residues. The chain's CDR3 is CASSASAGTGQFF. The DNA of the CDR3 is TGTGCCAGCAGCGCCTCCGCCGGGACAGGGCAGTTTTTT.

The sample holds a few counts of this clone. V usage is TRBV5-4 and J usage is TRBJ2-1, with D hard to call. V was clipped by 0 bases and J by 4 bases, with 5 bases between them. Germline-derived CDR1 and CDR2 are SGHNT and YYREEE (reference sequence). The CDR3 loop spans 13 amino acids. The CDR3 spells CASSLVQYNEQFF. CDR3 coding DNA: TGTGCCAGCAGCTTGGTTCAGTACAATGAGCAGTTCTTC.

This clone was seen a few times. The chain uses TRBV5-8 and TRBJ2-7, with D hard to call. The V end lost 7 bases, the J end lost 2 bases, and 19 bases lay between the germline ends. CDR3 length: 15 residues. CDR1 is SGHTS and CDR2 is YDEGEE in the germline V gene. The CDR3: CASGDRTVRTYEQYF. DNA for the CDR3: TGTGCCAGCGGTGACCGGACGGTACGAACCTACGAGCAGTACTTC.

The genes are TRBV25-1 and TRBJ2-7, with a weak D call TRBD1 (6 bases). CDR1 and CDR2 from the germline V gene are MGHDK and SYGVNS. Between the trimmed V and J ends, which lost 0 bases and 3 bases, there was a span of 18 bases. The CDR3 is 17 residues long. The CDR3 nucleotides read TGTGCCAGCAGTGAATATATGGGGGCAGGGGTCCACTACGAGCAGTACGTC. Protein sequence: CASSEYMGAGVHYEQYV.

This chain links TRBV15 with TRBJ1-5; D uncertain. The V gene lost 2 bases and the J gene lost 7 bases, with 12 bases spanning the gap. CDR3 length equals 14 residues. From germline, CDR1 is LNHNV and CDR2 YYDKDF (reference sequence). The chain's CDR3 is CATSRSGRYQPQHF. The CDR3 nucleotides are TGTGCCACCAGCAGATCTGGAAGGTACCAGCCCCAGCATTTT.

This clone turned up a few times. This sequence joins TRBV30 and TRBJ2-5; the D is unclear. The CDR3 has 11 amino acids. The germline V gene encodes CDR1 GTSNPN and CDR2 SVGIG (reference sequence). DNA of the CDR3: TGTGCTTATGGAAGGTTTGAGACCCAGTACTTC. Encoded protein: CAYGRFETQYF.

The chain links TRBV27 to TRBJ2-1; D is possibly TRBD2 (5 bases). V was pared by 6 bases and J by 9 bases, with 15 bases between. Germline V gene lookup returns CDR1 MNHEY and CDR2 SMNVEV (reference sequence). This CDR3 is 13 amino acids long. CDR3 DNA sequence: TGTGCCAGCAGCTTACTAGTAAGCGGTGAGCAGTTCTTC. This gives the protein CASSLLVSGEQFF.

The chain carries TRBV4-3 and TRBJ2-3; the match to TRBD2 covers 11 bases. The germline V gene encodes CDR1 LGHNA and CDR2 YSLEER. Losses at the gene ends were 3 bases for V and 5 bases for J; bases not matched to a gene: 4. The CDR3 spans 15 residues. In nucleotides, the CDR3 is TGCGCCAGCAGCCATAGCGGGGGGGCCGGAGATACGCAGTATTTT. Protein: CASSHSGGAGDTQYF.